This T cell receptor (beta chain) was found in a study of patients and donors after allogeneic stem cell transplantation. TCRdb re-analysed the RT-PCR reads in MiXCR, keeping a single row per CDR3 protein. This table holds 3,500 to 4,500 distinct CDR3 sequences, about 17% found once. With 6 bases removed from V and 4 bases from J, the gap between germline ends came to 13 bases. The CDR3 is 14 residues long. Germline CDR1 reads SGHVS; CDR2 reads FNYEAQ. About this clonotype: A much larger clone lies one base from this, so it may be a read error.

The J gene is TRBJ2-1, the V gene TRBV7-6, with D hard to call. Sequencing was carried out using blood, either unsorted or a sorted T cell fraction (not recorded which). The source is a human donor who was either an allogeneic HSCT recipient or a stem cell or donor lymphocyte infusion donor (not recorded which). It is not recorded whose cells these are; they may come from a transplant donor. Here the CDR3 reads CASSGDGIYNEQFF. The DNA of the CDR3 is TGTGCCAGCAGTGGGGATGGGATATACAATGAGCAGTTCTTC.